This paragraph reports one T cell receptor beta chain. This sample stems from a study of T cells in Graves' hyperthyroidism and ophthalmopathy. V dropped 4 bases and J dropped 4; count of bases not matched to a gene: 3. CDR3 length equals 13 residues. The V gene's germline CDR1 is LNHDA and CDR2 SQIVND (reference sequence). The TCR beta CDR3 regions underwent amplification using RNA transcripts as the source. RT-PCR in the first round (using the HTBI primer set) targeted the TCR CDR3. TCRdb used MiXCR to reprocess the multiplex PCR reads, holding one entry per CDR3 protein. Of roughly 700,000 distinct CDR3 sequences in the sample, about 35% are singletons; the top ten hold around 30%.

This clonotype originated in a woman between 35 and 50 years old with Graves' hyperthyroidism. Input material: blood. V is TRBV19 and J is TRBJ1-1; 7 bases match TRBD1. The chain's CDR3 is CASSKGASTEAFF. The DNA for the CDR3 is TGTGCCAGTAGTAAGGGGGCGTCCACTGAAGCTTTCTTT. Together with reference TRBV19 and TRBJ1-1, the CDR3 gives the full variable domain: DGGITQSPKYLFRKEGQNVTLSCEQNLNHDAMYWYRQDPGQGLRLIYYSQIVNDFQKGDIAEGYSVSREKKESFPLTVTSAQKNPTAFYLCASSKGASTEAFFGQGTRLTVV.